This T cell receptor beta chain was identified during a study of T cells in Graves' hyperthyroidism and ophthalmopathy. Findings and limits, study-wide: In the blood, most expanded thyroid clonotypes above 0.001 appeared as well.

Active moderate-to-severe ophthalmopathy, Clinical Activity Score at least 3, NOSPECS at least 4, under 3 months' duration. Exclusion of a patient resulted from uncontrolled infection, other autoimmune disease, pregnancy or lactation. The investigators amplified TCR beta CDR3 regions from RNA transcripts. HTBI primers were used for first-round RT-PCR of the TCR CDR3. One entry per CDR3 protein, called by TCRdb with MiXCR from the multiplex PCR reads. The profile shows around 600,000 distinct CDR3 sequences, about 14% of them singletons. About this clonotype itself: What it binds is not known.

The sequenced material came from blood. This sequence was found in a woman between 50 and 59 years old with Graves' ophthalmopathy.

The CDR3 sequence is CASSPNPNRLNYGYTF. The CDR3, as DNA: TGTGCCAGCTCACCGAACCCCAACAGACTAAACTATGGCTACACCTTC. The J gene is TRBJ1-2, the V gene TRBV18; D unresolved. Germline CDR1 KGHSH, CDR2 LQKENI. The CDR3 contains 16 residues. The V gene lost 3 bases and the J gene lost 2 bases, with 16 bases spanning the gap.